Listed below are T cell receptor beta chains from one sample, sequenced in a study of blood T cell repertoires in COVID-19. Produced via immunoSEQ multiplex PCR; TCRdb's table is partial and in-frame only. The data contain 30,000 to 40,000 clones, around 90% of them singletons. The sample comprised peripheral blood. These receptor sequences come from a man in his sixties with active COVID-19. Each CDR3 is given with its conserved first and last residue. D genes are given only for firm matches. Some rows mark clone size as missing; the rest say once, few, many or name a class of expanded clone.

v_call	clone_size	j_call	cdr3_length	d_call	cdr3_nt	cdr3_aa
TRBV9	NA	TRBJ2-7	14	NA	TGTGCCAGCAGCGTTTCTGCTCTAACGTACGAGCAGTACTTC	CASSVSALTYEQYF
TRBV6-2/TRBV6-3	NA	TRBJ1-2	13	NA	TGTGCCAGCAGTCCCGGTCCGACGGGGGGCTACACCTTC	CASSPGPTGGYTF
TRBV29-1	few	TRBJ2-1	12	TRBD2	TGCAGCGTCGGGACTAGCGGGGGGCTGCAGTTCTTC	CSVGTSGGLQFF
TRBV5-5	NA	TRBJ2-7	15	NA	TGTGCCAGCAGCTTGGGATCGAGGTCGTCCTACGAGCAGTACTTC	CASSLGSRSSYEQYF
TRBV7-6	NA	TRBJ2-5	15	NA	TGTGCCAGCAGCCTATCGCTTAGTCCCACGGAGACCCAGTACTTC	CASSLSLSPTETQYF
TRBV5-6	NA	TRBJ1-2	13	TRBD1	TGTGCCAGCAGCTTGCAGGGGGTCTATGGCTACACCTTC	CASSLQGVYGYTF
TRBV3-1/TRBV3-2	NA	TRBJ2-7	13	TRBD2	TGTGCCAGCGTAGGACTAGCTGAGAACGAGCAGTACTTC	CASVGLAENEQYF
TRBV7-8	NA	TRBJ2-1	18	TRBD2	TGTGCCAGCAGCTTTTTAGTCTTTGGGGGGGTGTCCTACAATGAGCAGTTCTTC	CASSFLVFGGVSYNEQFF
TRBV3-1/TRBV3-2	NA	TRBJ2-7	17	TRBD1	TGTGCCAGCAGCCAGCACCCCCCCGGGACAGGGACCTACGAGCAGTACTTC	CASSQHPPGTGTYEQYF
TRBV9	NA	TRBJ2-3	16	NA	TGTGCCAGCAGCGTAGTAGATTACGGGGGCACAGATACGCAGTATTTT	CASSVVDYGGTDTQYF
TRBV7-2	NA	TRBJ2-7	14	NA	TGTGCCAGCAGCTTAGGAGGAACGAGACGAGAGCAGTACTTC	CASSLGGTRREQYF
TRBV27	NA	TRBJ2-7	14	NA	TGTGCCAGCAGACCGATGGGGCTATCCTACGAGCAGTACTTC	CASRPMGLSYEQYF
TRBV27	NA	TRBJ2-1	15	TRBD2	TGTGCCAGCAGCCGAGCGGGGAGCTCCTACAATGAGCAGTTCTTC	CASSRAGSSYNEQFF
TRBV5-8	NA	TRBJ1-2	14	NA	TGTGCCAGCAGCCCTACCGGGGGTGACTATGGCTACACCTTC	CASSPTGGDYGYTF
TRBV7-3	NA	TRBJ2-3	15	TRBD2	TGTGCCAGCAGCTTACCAGCGGGAGCTACAGATACGCAGTATTTT	CASSLPAGATDTQYF
TRBV5-1	NA	TRBJ1-6	15	NA	TGCGCCAGCAGCTTGGGGGCAGGGGACAATTCACCCCTCCACTTT	CASSLGAGDNSPLHF
TRBV21-1	NA	TRBJ1-1	17	NA	TGTGCCAGCAGCAGGGGGACAGGGAGAGTAGTTAGTACTGAAGCTTTCTTT	CASSRGTGRVVSTEAFF
TRBV6-5	NA	TRBJ2-1	15	TRBD2	TGTGCCAGCAGTTACTCGGCTAGCGGGGGGCTAAAACAGTTCTTC	CASSYSASGGLKQFF
TRBV6-2/TRBV6-3	NA	TRBJ2-7	13	TRBD1	TGTGCCAGCAGTTACAACAGGGGGTACGAGCAGTACTTC	CASSYNRGYEQYF
TRBV2	NA	TRBJ2-5	14	TRBD2	TGTGCCAGCAGGCTAGCGGGGATTCAAGAGACCCAGTACTTC	CASRLAGIQETQYF
TRBV7-9	NA	TRBJ2-7	13	TRBD2	TGTGCCAGCAGCGCAAGCGGGAGGAACGAGCAGTACTTC	CASSASGRNEQYF
TRBV7-7	few	TRBJ2-5	14	TRBD2	TGTGCCAGCGGAAAAGCGGGGGGACAAGAGACCCAGTACTTC	CASGKAGGQETQYF
TRBV7-6	NA	TRBJ1-6	15	NA	TGTGCCAGCAGCTTAGAGACAGGTTTTAATTCACCCCTCCACTTT	CASSLETGFNSPLHF
TRBV10-3	NA	TRBJ2-3	14	NA	TGTGCCATCAGTGACACAGGGAGTGCAAATACGCAGTATTTT	CAISDTGSANTQYF
TRBV10-2	NA	TRBJ2-3	15	TRBD2	TGCGCCAGCAGTGATCGGGCTAGCGGGACAGATACGCAGTATTTT	CASSDRASGTDTQYF
TRBV2	NA	TRBJ2-5	13	NA	TGTGCCAGCAGTCCCGGGCCGGGGGAGACCCAGTACTTC	CASSPGPGETQYF
TRBV12-5	NA	TRBJ2-2	15	NA	TGTGCTAGTGGCCCAGGGCATGGTAACACCGGGGAGCTGTTTTTT	CASGPGHGNTGELFF
TRBV15	NA	TRBJ2-3	15	NA	TGTGCCACCAGCAGAGGCCTAGCGAACACAGATACGCAGTATTTT	CATSRGLANTDTQYF
TRBV18	NA	TRBJ1-1	13	TRBD1	TGTGCCAGCTCAGGACAGGGGAACACTGAAGCTTTCTTT	CASSGQGNTEAFF
TRBV7-6	NA	TRBJ2-3	14	NA	TGTGCCAGCAGCCGCGACTGGAACACAGATACGCAGTATTTT	CASSRDWNTDTQYF
TRBV7-3	NA	TRBJ2-3	15	TRBD1	TGTGCCAGCAGCCTGGGACAGGGCCCCACAGATACGCAGTATTTT	CASSLGQGPTDTQYF
TRBV12-3/TRBV12-4	NA	TRBJ2-5	13	NA	TGTGCCAGCAGTTTCACTAGCCAAGAGACCCAGTACTTC	CASSFTSQETQYF
TRBV5-1	NA	TRBJ2-7	13	TRBD2	TGCGCCAGCAGCCTGACTAGCGACCACGAGCAGTACTTC	CASSLTSDHEQYF
TRBV4-3	once	TRBJ2-7	15	TRBD2	TGCGCCAGCAGCCAGTTAGCGGGGGGCTCCTACGAGCAGTACTTC	CASSQLAGGSYEQYF
TRBV9	NA	TRBJ1-3	15	NA	TGTGCCAGCAGCGCCCAGGGGAGCTCTGGAAACACCATATATTTT	CASSAQGSSGNTIYF
TRBV19	NA	TRBJ2-1	13	NA	TGTGCCAGCGGTTGGACCGCTACAGGTGGGCAGTTCTTC	CASGWTATGGQFF
TRBV7-2	NA	TRBJ1-5	14	NA	TGTGCCAGCAGAGAACTTCTTAGCAATCAGCCCCAGCATTTT	CASRELLSNQPQHF
TRBV19	few	TRBJ1-5	16	TRBD1	TGTGCCAGTAGTCAAAGAACAGGGGGTTGGGAGCAGCCCCAGCATTTT	CASSQRTGGWEQPQHF
TRBV4-3	NA	TRBJ2-7	17	TRBD2	TGCGCCAGCAGCCAACCTGAGGGACTAGTCTCGCTTGGTGAGCAGTACTTC	CASSQPEGLVSLGEQYF
TRBV2	NA	TRBJ1-2	11	NA	TGTGCCAGCAGTCCAGGCTATGGCTACACCTTC	CASSPGYGYTF
TRBV11-3	few	TRBJ2-7	16	NA	TGTGCCAGCAGCTCATCAACCCCCGACTCCGGAGGCGAGCAGTACTTC	CASSSSTPDSGGEQYF
TRBV19	NA	TRBJ2-7	14	TRBD2	TGTGCCAGTAGTATTAGCGGGAGCTCCTACGAGCAGTACTTC	CASSISGSSYEQYF
TRBV7-9	NA	TRBJ2-7	13	NA	TGTGCCAGCAGGATGGAGGTCCTGGGGGAGCAGTACTTC	CASRMEVLGEQYF
TRBV5-1	NA	TRBJ2-2	15	NA	TGCGCCAGCAGCTTGAGACTAGCGAACACCGGGGAGCTGTTTTTT	CASSLRLANTGELFF
TRBV4-1	once	TRBJ2-1	14	TRBD2	TGCGCCAGCAGTGCCGGGACTAGCGGGAACAATCAGTTCTTC	CASSAGTSGNNQFF
TRBV12-3/TRBV12-4	NA	TRBJ2-2	13	NA	TGTGCCAGCAGGCCTCGAGGGCCCGGGGAGCTGTTTTTT	CASRPRGPGELFF
TRBV24-1	NA	TRBJ2-2	15	NA	TGTGCCACCAGTCGGTCACAGGGGAACACCGGGGAGCTGTTTTTT	CATSRSQGNTGELFF
TRBV4-3	NA	TRBJ2-5	16	TRBD1	TGCGCCAGCAGCCTACCTCGACAGGGGCCGAAAGAGACCCAGTACTTC	CASSLPRQGPKETQYF
TRBV12-3/TRBV12-4	NA	TRBJ2-1	13	TRBD1	TGTGCCAGCAGTTTTGGGACAGGGTTAGAGCAGTTCTTC	CASSFGTGLEQFF
TRBV6-2/TRBV6-3	NA	TRBJ1-5	14	TRBD1	TGTGCCAGCAGCTGGACAGGGCTAAATCAGCCCCAGCATTTT	CASSWTGLNQPQHF
TRBV7-9	NA	TRBJ2-7	11	NA	TGTGCCAGCAGTTTTACCTACGAGCAGTACTTC	CASSFTYEQYF
TRBV20-1	NA	TRBJ1-4	11	NA	TGCAGTGCTACGGTTAATGAAAAACTGTTTTTT	CSATVNEKLFF
TRBV7-2	NA	TRBJ1-5	15	TRBD1	TGTGCCAGCAGCTTATTACAGGGGGAAAATTCAGCCCAGCATTTT	CASSLLQGENSAQHF
TRBV18	NA	TRBJ2-1	16	NA	TGTGCCAGCTCACCATCCGGTGGGGCCTCCTACAATGAGCAGTTCTTC	CASSPSGGASYNEQFF
TRBV7-2	NA	TRBJ2-2	15	TRBD2	TGTGCCAGCAGCTTGAGCGGGAGGGGTACCGGGGAGCTGTTTTTT	CASSLSGRGTGELFF
TRBV5-4	NA	TRBJ2-1	16	TRBD2	TGTGCCAGCAGCCCCGGAGGGGCTGGGGGGGACCATGAGCAGTTCTTC	CASSPGGAGGDHEQFF
TRBV5-1	NA	TRBJ2-5	13	TRBD2	TGCGCCAGCAGCTTTAGCGGGGAAGAGACCCAGTACTTC	CASSFSGEETQYF
TRBV15	NA	TRBJ2-7	16	TRBD2	TGTGCCACCAGCAGAGAAACCCCGGGGGGTGGAAACGAGCAGTACTTC	CATSRETPGGGNEQYF
TRBV19	NA	TRBJ1-2	14	NA	TGTGCCAGTAGTTCCACAGGGATCAACTATGGCTACACCTTC	CASSSTGINYGYTF
TRBV7-9	NA	TRBJ2-1	13	NA	TGTGCCAGCAGCCCCGGACGGGGGAATGAGCAGTTCTTC	CASSPGRGNEQFF